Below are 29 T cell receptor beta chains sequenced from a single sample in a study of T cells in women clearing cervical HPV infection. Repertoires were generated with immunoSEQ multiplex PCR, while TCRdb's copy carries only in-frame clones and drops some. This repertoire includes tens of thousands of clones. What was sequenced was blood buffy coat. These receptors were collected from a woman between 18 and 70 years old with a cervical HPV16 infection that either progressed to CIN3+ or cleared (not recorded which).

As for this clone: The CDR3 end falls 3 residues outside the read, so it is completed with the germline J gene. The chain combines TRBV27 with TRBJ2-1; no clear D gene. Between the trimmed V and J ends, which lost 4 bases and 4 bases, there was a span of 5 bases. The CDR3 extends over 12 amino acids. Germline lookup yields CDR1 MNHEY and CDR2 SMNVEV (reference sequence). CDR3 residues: CASSSLYNEQFF. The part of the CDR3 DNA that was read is TGTGCCAGCAGTTCCCTTTACAATGAG.

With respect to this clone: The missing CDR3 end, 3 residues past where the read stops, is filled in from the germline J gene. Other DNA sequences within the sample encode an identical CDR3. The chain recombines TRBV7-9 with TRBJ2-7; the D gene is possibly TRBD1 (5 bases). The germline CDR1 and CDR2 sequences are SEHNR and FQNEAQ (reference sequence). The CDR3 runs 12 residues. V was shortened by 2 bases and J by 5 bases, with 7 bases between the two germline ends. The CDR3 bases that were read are TGTGCCAGCAGCTTAAAGGGGAACGAG. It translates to CASSLKGNE. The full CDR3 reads CASSLKGNEQYF.

The CDR3 bases that were read are TGTGCCTGGAACAGGGACGCCTACCACGAG. It translates to CAWNRDAYHE. The entire CDR3 protein reads CAWNRDAYHEQYF. The genes are TRBV30 and TRBJ2-7; a possible D gene is TRBD1 (6 bases). The read halts 3 residues ahead of the CDR3 end, with the missing end drawn from the germline J gene. The CDR3 spans 13 residues. V was pared by 4 bases and J by 5 bases, with 15 bases between. Per germline, CDR1 GTSNPN and CDR2 SVGIG (reference sequence).

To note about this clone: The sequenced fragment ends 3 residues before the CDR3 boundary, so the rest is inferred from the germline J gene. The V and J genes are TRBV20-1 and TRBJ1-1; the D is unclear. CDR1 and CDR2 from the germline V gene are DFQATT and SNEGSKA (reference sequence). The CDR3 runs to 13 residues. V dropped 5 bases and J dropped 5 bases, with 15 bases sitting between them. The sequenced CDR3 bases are TGCAGTGCTCTCCCTAGCGGTTGGACTGAA. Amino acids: CSALPSGWTE. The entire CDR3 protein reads CSALPSGWTEAFF.

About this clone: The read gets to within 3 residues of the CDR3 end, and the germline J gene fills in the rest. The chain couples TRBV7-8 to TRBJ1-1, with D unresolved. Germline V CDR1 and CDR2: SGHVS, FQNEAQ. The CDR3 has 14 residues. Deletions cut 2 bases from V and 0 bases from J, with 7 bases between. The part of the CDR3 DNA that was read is TGTGCCAGCAGCTTACAGTTCATGAACACTGAA. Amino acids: CASSLQFMNTE. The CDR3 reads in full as CASSLQFMNTEAFF.

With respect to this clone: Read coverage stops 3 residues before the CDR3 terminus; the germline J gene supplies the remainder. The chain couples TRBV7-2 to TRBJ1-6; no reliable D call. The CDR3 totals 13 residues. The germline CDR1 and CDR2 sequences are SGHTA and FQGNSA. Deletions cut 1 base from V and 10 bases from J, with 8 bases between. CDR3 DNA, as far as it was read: TGTGCCAGCAGCTTAGTGGTTCGGTCACCC. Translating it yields CASSLVVRSP. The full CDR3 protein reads CASSLVVRSPLHF.

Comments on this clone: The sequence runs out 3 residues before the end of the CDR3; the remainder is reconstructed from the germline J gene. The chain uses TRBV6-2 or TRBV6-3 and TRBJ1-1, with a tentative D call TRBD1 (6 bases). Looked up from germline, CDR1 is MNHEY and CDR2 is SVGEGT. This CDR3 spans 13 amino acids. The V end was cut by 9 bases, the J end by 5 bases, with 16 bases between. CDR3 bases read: TGTGCCAGTAAGAGGGATAGGGGGACTGAA. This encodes CASKRDRGTE. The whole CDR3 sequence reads CASKRDRGTEAFF.

The part of the CDR3 DNA that was read is TGCAGTGCTAGAGCCCCCCTAGCGGGGTTAAGCACAGATACG. Protein: CSARAPLAGLSTDT. The entire CDR3 reads CSARAPLAGLSTDTQYF. V and J are TRBV20-1 and TRBJ2-3; 9 nucleotides line up with TRBD2. The CDR3 goes on 3 residues after the read ends, and that part is filled in from the germline J gene. The CDR3 consists of 17 residues. Trimming at V came to 1 base and at J to 0 bases, leaving 8 bases not matched to a gene. CDR1 DFQATT and CDR2 SNEGSKA come from the germline V gene (reference sequence).

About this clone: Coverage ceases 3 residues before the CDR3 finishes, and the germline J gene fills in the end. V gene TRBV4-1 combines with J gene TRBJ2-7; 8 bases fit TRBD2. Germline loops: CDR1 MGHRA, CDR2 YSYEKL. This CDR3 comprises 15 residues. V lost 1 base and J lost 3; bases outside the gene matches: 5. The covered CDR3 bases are TGCGCCAGCAGCCAAGGTACTAGCGGTATCTACGAG. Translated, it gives CASSQGTSGIYE. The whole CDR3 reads CASSQGTSGIYEQYF.

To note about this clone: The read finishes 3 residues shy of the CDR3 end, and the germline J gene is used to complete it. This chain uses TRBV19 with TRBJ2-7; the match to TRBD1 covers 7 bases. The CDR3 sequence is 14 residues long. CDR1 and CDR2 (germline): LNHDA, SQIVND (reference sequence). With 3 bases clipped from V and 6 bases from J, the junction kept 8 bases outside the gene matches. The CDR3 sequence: CASSMKGASVEQYF. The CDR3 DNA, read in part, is TGTGCCAGTAGTATGAAGGGGGCCTCCGTCGAG.

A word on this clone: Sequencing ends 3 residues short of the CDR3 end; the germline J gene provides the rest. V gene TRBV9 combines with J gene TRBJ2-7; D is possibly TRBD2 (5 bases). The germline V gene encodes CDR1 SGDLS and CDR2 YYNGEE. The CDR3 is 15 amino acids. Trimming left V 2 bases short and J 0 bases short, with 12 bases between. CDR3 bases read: TGTGCCAGCAGCGTTCGGGGAGATTACTCCTACGAG. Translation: CASSVRGDYSYE. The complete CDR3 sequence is CASSVRGDYSYEQYF.

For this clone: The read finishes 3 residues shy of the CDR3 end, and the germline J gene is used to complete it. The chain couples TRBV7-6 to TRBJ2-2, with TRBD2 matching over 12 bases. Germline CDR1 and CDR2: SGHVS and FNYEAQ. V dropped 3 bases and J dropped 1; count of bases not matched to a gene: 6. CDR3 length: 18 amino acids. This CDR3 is CASSLFKLAGGNTGELFF. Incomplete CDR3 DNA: TGTGCCAGCAGCTTGTTTAAACTAGCGGGGGGGAACACCGGGGAG.

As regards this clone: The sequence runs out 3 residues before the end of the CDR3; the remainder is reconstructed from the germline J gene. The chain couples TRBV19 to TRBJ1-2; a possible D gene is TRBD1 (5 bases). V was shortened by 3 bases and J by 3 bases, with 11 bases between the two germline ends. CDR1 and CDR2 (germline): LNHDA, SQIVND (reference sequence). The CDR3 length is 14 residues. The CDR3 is CASSIRSGDYGYTF. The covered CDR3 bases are TGTGCCAGTAGTATTCGTTCGGGGGACTATGGC.

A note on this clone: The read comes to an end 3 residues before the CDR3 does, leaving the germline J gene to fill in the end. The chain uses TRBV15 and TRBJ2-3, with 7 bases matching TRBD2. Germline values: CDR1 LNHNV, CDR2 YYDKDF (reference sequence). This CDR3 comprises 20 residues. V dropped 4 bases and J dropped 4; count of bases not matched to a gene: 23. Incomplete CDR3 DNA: TGTGCCACCAGCAACCGTCGGCTAGCGGCCAGGAGCATTGGTGCAGATACG. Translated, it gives CATSNRRLAARSIGADT. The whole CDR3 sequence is CATSNRRLAARSIGADTQYF. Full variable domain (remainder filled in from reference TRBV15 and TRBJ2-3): DAMVIQNPRYQVTQFGKPVTLSCSQTLNHNVMYWYQQKSSQAPKLLFHYYDKDFNNEADTPDNFQSRRPNTSFCFLDIRSPGLGDTAMYLCATSNRRLAARSIGADTQYFGPGTRLTVL.

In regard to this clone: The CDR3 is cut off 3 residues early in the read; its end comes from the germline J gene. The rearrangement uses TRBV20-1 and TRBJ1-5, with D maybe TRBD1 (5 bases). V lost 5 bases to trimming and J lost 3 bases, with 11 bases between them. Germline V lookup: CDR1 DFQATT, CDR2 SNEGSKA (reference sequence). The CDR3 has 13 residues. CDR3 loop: CSAGGGFNQPQHF. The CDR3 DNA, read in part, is TGCAGTGCTGGCGGGGGGTTCAATCAGCCC.

The CDR3 region is CASSGTPNTGELFF. Incomplete CDR3 DNA: TGTGCCAGCAGCGGCACACCGAACACCGGGGAG. V is TRBV9 and J is TRBJ2-2, with D unclear. The read halts 3 residues ahead of the CDR3 end, with the missing end drawn from the germline J gene. Looked up from germline, CDR1 is SGDLS and CDR2 is YYNGEE. Trimming pared 3 bases from V and 0 bases from J, leaving 6 bases between. The CDR3 loop spans 14 amino acids.

Here the CDR3 reads CASSSGTGFTGNTIYF. Partial CDR3 DNA: TGCGCCAGCAGCTCCGGGACAGGGTTTACTGGAAACACC. The chain links TRBV5-1 to TRBJ1-3; 9 bases map to TRBD1. The read gets to within 3 residues of the CDR3 end, and the germline J gene fills in the rest. CDR3 length equals 16 residues. The germline V gene has CDR1 SGHRS and CDR2 YFSETQ. Unmatched junction bases numbered 6, after V lost 3 bases and J lost 2 bases.

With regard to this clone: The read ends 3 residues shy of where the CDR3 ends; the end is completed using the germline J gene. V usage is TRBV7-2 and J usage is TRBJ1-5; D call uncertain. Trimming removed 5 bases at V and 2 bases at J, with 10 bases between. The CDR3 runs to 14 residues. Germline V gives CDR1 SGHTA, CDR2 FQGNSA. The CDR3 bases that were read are TGTGCCAGCAGCCGTGCGGGTGGCAATCAGCCC. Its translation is CASSRAGGNQP. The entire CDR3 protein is CASSRAGGNQPQHF.

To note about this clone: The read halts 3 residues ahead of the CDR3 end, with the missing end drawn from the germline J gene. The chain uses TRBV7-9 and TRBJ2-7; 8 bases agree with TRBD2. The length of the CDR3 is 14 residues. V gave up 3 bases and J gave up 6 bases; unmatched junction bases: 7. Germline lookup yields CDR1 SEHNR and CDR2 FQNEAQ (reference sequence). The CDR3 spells CASSLIAGSGEQYF. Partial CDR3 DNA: TGTGCCAGCAGCTTGATAGCGGGATCTGGCGAG.

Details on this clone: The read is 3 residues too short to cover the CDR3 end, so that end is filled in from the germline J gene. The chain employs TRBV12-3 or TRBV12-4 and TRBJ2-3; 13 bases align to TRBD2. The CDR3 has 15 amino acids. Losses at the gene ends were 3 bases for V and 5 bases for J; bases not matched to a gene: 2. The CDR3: CASSLGLAGLDTQYF. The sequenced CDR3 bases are TGTGCCAGCAGTTTGGGACTAGCGGGACTAGATACG.

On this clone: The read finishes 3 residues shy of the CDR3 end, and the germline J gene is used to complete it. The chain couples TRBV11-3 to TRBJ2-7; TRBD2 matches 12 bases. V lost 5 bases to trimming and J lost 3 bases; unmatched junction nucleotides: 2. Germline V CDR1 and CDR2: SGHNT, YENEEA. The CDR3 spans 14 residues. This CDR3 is CASSLTSGGYEQYF. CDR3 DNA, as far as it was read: TGTGCCAGCAGCCTGACTAGCGGGGGCTACGAG.

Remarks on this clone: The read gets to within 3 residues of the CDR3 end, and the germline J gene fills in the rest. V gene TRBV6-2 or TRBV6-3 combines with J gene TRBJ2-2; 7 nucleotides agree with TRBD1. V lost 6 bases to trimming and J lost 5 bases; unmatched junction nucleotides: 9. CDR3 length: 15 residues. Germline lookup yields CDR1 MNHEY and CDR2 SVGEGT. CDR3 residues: CASSSATGRTGELFF. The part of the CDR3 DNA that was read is TGTGCCAGCAGCTCCGCGACAGGGAGAACCGGGGAG.

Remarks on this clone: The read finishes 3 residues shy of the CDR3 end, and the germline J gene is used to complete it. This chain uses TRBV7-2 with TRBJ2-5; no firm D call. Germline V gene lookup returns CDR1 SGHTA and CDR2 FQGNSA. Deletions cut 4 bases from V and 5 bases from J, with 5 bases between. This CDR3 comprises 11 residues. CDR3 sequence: CASSSFETQYF. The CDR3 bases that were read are TGTGCCAGCAGCTCGTTCGAGACC.

This chain's CDR3 is CAWPLVLGGYGYTF. The covered CDR3 bases are TGTGCCTGGCCCCTCGTATTGGGGGGCTATGGC. The chain has TRBV30 and TRBJ1-2; TRBD1 is a possible D gene (5 bases). The read ends 3 residues early relative to the CDR3; the germline J gene fills the gap. The CDR3 is 14 amino acids. The germline V gene has CDR1 GTSNPN and CDR2 SVGIG (reference sequence). Trimming took off 5 bases at V and 4 bases at J, with 17 bases between the two ends.

CDR3 DNA (partial): TGTGCCAGCAGCCCTAAGGAAGGCGGGGAAAAA. Translated: CASSPKEGGEK. The entire CDR3 protein is CASSPKEGGEKLFF. This chain joins TRBV5-4 and TRBJ1-4; D ambiguous. Read coverage stops 3 residues before the CDR3 terminus; the germline J gene supplies the remainder. Trimming cost V 4 bases and J 8 bases, with 15 bases left between them. This CDR3 spans 14 amino acids. The germline V gene encodes CDR1 SGHNT and CDR2 YYREEE (reference sequence). The full variable domain, its missing parts supplied by reference TRBV5-4 and TRBJ1-4, is ETGVTQSPTHLIKTRGQQVTLRCSSQSGHNTVSWYQQALGQGPQFIFQYYREEENGRGNFPPRFSGLQFPNYSSELNVNALELDDSALYLCASSPKEGGEKLFFGSGTQLSVL.

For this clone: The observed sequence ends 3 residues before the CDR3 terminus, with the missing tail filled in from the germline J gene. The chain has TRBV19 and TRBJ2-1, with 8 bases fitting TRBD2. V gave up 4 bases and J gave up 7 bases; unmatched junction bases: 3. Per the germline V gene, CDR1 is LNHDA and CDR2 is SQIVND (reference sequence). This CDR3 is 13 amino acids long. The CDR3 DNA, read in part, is TGTGCCAGTAGTAACCAGCGGGGGAATGAG. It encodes CASSNQRGNE. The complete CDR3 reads CASSNQRGNEQFF.

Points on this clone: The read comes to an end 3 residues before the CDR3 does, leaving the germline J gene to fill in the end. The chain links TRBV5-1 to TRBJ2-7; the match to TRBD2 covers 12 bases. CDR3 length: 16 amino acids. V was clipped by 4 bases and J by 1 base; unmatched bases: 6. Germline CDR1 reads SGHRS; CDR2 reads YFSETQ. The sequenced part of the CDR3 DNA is TGCGCCAGCAGCGGGTCTAGCGGGAGGGCGTCCTACGAG. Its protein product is CASSGSSGRASYE. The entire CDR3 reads CASSGSSGRASYEQYF.

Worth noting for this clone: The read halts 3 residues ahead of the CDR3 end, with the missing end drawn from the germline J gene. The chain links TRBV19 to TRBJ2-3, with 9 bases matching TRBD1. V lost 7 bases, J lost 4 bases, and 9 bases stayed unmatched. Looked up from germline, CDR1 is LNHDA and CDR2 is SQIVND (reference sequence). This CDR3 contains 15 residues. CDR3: CASKGGTGFPDTQYF. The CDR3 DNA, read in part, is TGTGCCAGTAAGGGCGGGACAGGGTTTCCAGATACG.

The CDR3 reads CASGQGAGYEQYF. CDR3 DNA, as far as it was read: TGTGCCAGTGGACAGGGAGCGGGCTACGAG. The chain employs TRBV19 and TRBJ2-7; 8 bases align to TRBD1. The CDR3 is cut off 3 residues early in the read; its end comes from the germline J gene. Germline assignment: CDR1 LNHDA and CDR2 SQIVND (reference sequence). The J segment lost 3 bases and the V segment lost 8 bases, leaving 6 bases of the junction unmatched. CDR3 length equals 13 residues. Combining the CDR3 with reference TRBV19 and TRBJ2-7 gives the whole variable domain DGGITQSPKYLFRKEGQNVTLSCEQNLNHDAMYWYRQDPGQGLRLIYYSQIVNDFQKGDIAEGYSVSREKKESFPLTVTSAQKNPTAFYLCASGQGAGYEQYFGPGTRLTVT.